The clone carrying this T cell receptor beta chain was seen ten or more times. Its antigen is currently unknown. V lost 0 bases and J lost 1, with 6 bases in between. The CDR3 extends over 14 amino acids. Germline values: CDR1 DFQATT, CDR2 SNEGSKA (reference sequence). Making TCR cDNA involved 5'RACE template switching, which added UMIs and a universal primer site. TCRdb passed the 5' RACE reads through MiXCR, listing each CDR3 protein once. The table records about 140,000 distinct CDR3 sequences, about 6.2% of them present only once. These data come from a study of T cells after yellow fever vaccination. Findings and limits, study-wide: Booster samples showed a return of most primary-vaccination clones (roughly 96% CD4, 85% to 90% CD8). The presence of abundant clonotypes contaminating from the bulk population was possible in FACS-sorted repertoires. Compared with primary, the secondary response was weaker and peaked at day 5, not 15.

Here the sequenced sample was CD4+ T cells sorted from PBMCs, taken 10 days after the yellow fever booster vaccination. The chain has TRBV20-1 and TRBJ2-2; D ambiguous. The source is a man aged 25-40 years who received the YFV17D yellow fever vaccine. CDR3 nucleotide sequence: TGCAGTGCTAGAGATACGGGGAACACCGGGGAGCTGTTTTTT. This gives the protein CSARDTGNTGELFF.